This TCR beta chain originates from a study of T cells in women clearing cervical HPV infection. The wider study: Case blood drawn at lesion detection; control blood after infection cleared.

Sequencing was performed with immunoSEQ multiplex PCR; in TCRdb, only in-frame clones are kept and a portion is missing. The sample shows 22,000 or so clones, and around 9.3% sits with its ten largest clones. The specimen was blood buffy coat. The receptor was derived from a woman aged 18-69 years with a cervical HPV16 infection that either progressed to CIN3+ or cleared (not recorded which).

The CDR3 DNA, read in part, is TGCGCCAGCAGCGCACTAGCGGGAGGGCCCAATGAG. Protein product: CASSALAGGPNE. The entire CDR3 protein is CASSALAGGPNEQFF. The rearrangement uses TRBV5-1 and TRBJ2-1; 13 bases fit TRBD2. The read terminates 3 residues ahead of where the CDR3 ends, so the germline J gene completes it. CDR1 SGHRS and CDR2 YFSETQ come from the germline V gene. The V gene end was trimmed by 4 bases and the J gene end by 6 bases; junction bases not matched to a gene: 4. CDR3 length equals 15 residues.